The subject of this entry is one T cell receptor (beta chain). Per the authors' pipeline: Nucleated cell number was recorded as an estimate derived from reference gene primer amplification. Using immunoSEQ multiplex PCR, the repertoire was profiled, and TCRdb retains in-frame clones only, with some absent. D and trimming were read from the DNA, whereas the V and J calls and clone size are those reported in that table. The sample consists of about 38,000 clones, about 85% of them appearing once. The entry originates in a study of blood T cell repertoires in COVID-19. Overall study: Some COVID-19 samples were acute and others convalescent; all came from the United States, Italy and Spain. Nucleic acid was either cDNA or gDNA, and it came from T cells, B-cell-depleted T cells, or PBMCs.

The CDR3 sequence is 15 residues long. Per germline, CDR1 MNHEY and CDR2 SVGEGT. V lost 5 bases and J lost 7; bases outside the gene matches: 8. Seattle researchers signed up patients amid active infection and tracked them longitudinally. The origin of this receptor is a man aged 55 to 70 with COVID-19, enrolled during active disease. The sample consisted of peripheral blood. The V and J genes are TRBV6-2 or TRBV6-3 and TRBJ1-5; 10 nucleotides agree with TRBD1. CDR3 DNA: TGTGCCAGCAGTCCCCGGGACAGGGGACACCAGCCCCAGCATTTT. Protein sequence: CASSPRDRGHQPQHF.